This TCR beta chain was sequenced during a study of blood T cell repertoires in COVID-19 (dated by TCRdb to 2020 to 2021). For the wider study: Samples covering the acute and convalescent phases of COVID-19 were provided by collaborators in the United States, Italy and Spain. The prospective study material was composed of cDNA or gDNA derived from T cells, B-cell-depleted T cells, or PBMCs. The dataset comprised deeply sampled blood TCRbeta repertoires from subjects exposed to, actively infected with, or recovered from COVID-19. The repertoires were released in a freely available public database meant as a resource for research on the immune response to SARS-CoV-2. Samples came from the ongoing ImmuneRACE study (first 160 participants) plus 1,254 subjects from 6 global collaborators. The sample metadata nearly always contained a de-identified subject ID, COVID-19 status, age in years and sex. Where HLA class I and class II types were available, the types were taken from metadata supplied by the sample provider, not from assay-based typing.

Whole blood was collected in K2EDTA tubes by collaborating institutions according to the institutions' own protocols. For TCRbeta analysis, collaborator samples were shipped as frozen whole blood, as isolated PBMCs, or as DNA extracted from either sample type. The paper's findings and limits, for the study overall: The quantity of clinical and demographic metadata differed by source and by participant and was supplied without curation.

TCRbeta CDR3 regions were amplified from genomic DNA by means of the immunoSEQ Assay, a bias-controlled multiplex PCR. The study's processing was this. The number of nucleated cells in each sample was estimated by amplification of reference gene primers within the assay. Sequence reads were collapsed and filtered to measure the absolute abundance of every unique TCRbeta CDR3 rearrangement. For each sample, productive Simpson clonality was calculated by taking the square root of Simpson's diversity index across productive rearrangements. The table comes from immuneACCESS by way of TCRdb, which keeps in-frame sequences with V and J called. Part of the clones is missing from these tables; in studies checked, under half for an unresolved V gene and the rest for unknown reasons. V, J and clone size derive from that table, while D and trimming were established from the DNA sequence. This sample has a few hundred thousand clones in its table, and approximately 80% of those were observed once. The ten largest clones represent roughly 1.2% of the sample.

Counted from cysteine to phenylalanine, this CDR3 has 13 amino acids. Only CDR3 DNA is held: 39 bases, read in frame from base 1. The germline V gene supplies CDR1 MGHDK and CDR2 SYGVNS. V and J lose 3 bases and 3 bases, and a span of 9 bases separates them. Concerning this clone itself: What antigen it recognizes has not been identified. No qualities accompany the bases; no much larger clone lies one base away.

The source material was peripheral blood. The chain is assembled from TRBV25-1 and TRBJ2-7, with the D gene not confidently named. This clonotype was obtained from a human donor with acute or convalescent COVID-19. The donor label of this sample is uncertain. The bases are TGTGCCAGCAGTGATGCGGTGAACTACGAGCAGTACTTC. This sequence encodes CASSDAVNYEQYF.